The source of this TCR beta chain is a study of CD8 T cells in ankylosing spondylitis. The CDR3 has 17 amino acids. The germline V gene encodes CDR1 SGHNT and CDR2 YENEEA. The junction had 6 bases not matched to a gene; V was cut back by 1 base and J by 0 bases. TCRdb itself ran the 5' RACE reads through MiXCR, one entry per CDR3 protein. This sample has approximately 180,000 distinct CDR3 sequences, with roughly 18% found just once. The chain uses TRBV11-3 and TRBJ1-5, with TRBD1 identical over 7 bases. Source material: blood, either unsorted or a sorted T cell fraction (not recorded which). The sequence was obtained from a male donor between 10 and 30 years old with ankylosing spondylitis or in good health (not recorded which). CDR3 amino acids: CASSLVTGAYSNQPQHF. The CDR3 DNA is TGTGCCAGCAGCTTAGTCACAGGGGCTTATAGCAATCAGCCCCAGCATTTT.